Below, one TCR beta chain is given with its context. Antigen unknown. The record originates from a study of cytomegalovirus exposure and HLA in healthy donors. Vbeta (60) and Jbeta (13) primers were used in the PCR. TCRdb's copy holds only in-frame clones and misses some; the assay was immunoSEQ multiplex PCR. The table has some 140,000 clones, 70% to 80% seen once. Germline V gene lookup returns CDR1 MDHEN and CDR2 SYDVKM. CDR3 length: 16 amino acids. J was trimmed by 0 bases and V by 6 bases; bases with no gene match: 11. General study points: In a later analysis, compared with equally common non-associated chains, HLA-associated beta chains were more expanded. Reportedly, TCR beta sequences accurately predicted HLA-A and HLA-B alleles in most subjects. The study labeled 170 or so TCR beta chains cytomegalovirus-associated.

Specimen: PBMCs. This receptor was taken from a woman aged 45 to 65 in good health and CMV-seropositive. The V gene is TRBV28, the J gene TRBJ2-7; 7 bases are shared with TRBD1. This CDR3 reads CASRKYRGSPSYEQYF. CDR3 in DNA: TGTGCCAGCAGGAAATACAGGGGCTCCCCCTCCTACGAGCAGTACTTC.